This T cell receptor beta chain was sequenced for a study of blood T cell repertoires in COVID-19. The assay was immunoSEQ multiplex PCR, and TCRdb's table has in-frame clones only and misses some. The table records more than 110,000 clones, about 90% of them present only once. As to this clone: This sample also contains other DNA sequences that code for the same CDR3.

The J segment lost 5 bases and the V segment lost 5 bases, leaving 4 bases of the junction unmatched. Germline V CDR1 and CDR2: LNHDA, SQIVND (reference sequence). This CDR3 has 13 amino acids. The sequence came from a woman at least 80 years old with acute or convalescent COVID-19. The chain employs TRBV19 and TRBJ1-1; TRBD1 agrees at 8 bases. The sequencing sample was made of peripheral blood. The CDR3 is CASSQGAGTEAFF. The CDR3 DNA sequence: TGTGCCAGTAGTCAGGGGGCAGGGACTGAAGCTTTCTTT. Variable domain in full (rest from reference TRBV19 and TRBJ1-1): DGGITQSPKYLFRKEGQNVTLSCEQNLNHDAMYWYRQDPGQGLRLIYYSQIVNDFQKGDIAEGYSVSREKKESFPLTVTSAQKNPTAFYLCASSQGAGTEAFFGQGTRLTVV.